Described below is a single T cell receptor (beta chain) sequence and its context. It has no known antigen specificity. Base-call qualities are not available, and no considerably larger clone is one nucleotide away. Taken from cysteine to phenylalanine, the CDR3 has 13 residues. Solely the CDR3 DNA is kept, with 39 bases framed from the first base. V is clipped by 3 bases and J by 5 bases, and the sequence between their germline boundaries is 13 bases long. CDR1 and CDR2 are drawn from the germline V gene: SQVTM, ANQGSEA. Library preparation employed PCR. TCRdb shows the sequencer as NextSeq 500. Bulk TCR libraries were prepared as previously described, using TCR primers listed in Table S5. Total RNA was purified with the Qiagen AllPrep DNA/RNA kit. Before any analysis, reads coming from multiple sequencing runs of the same library were combined into one pool. For the original study's pipeline: Only reads with exact TCR constant sequence were kept, trimmed to 150 nt, and grouped by their 12-nt molecular barcodes. Reads inside each barcode group were sub-clustered using a 15% Levenshtein threshold, and a quality-weighted consensus sequence was constructed for each RNA molecule. Non-functional sequences were filtered out, along with any lower-count sequence sitting one edit away from another sequence. On the basis of fitting two negative binomial distributions, barcode sub-clusters with fewer than 20% of the maximum read count were discarded. TCRdb reworked the public reads: Q25 trimming with fastp, MiXCR clone assembly, productive beta chains retained. Each CDR3 protein appears once, grouped with its most common genes and DNA. The V and J calls, along with clone size, are taken from TCRdb and not from the paper's own processing. The sample table records some 100,000 distinct CDR3 sequences; 36% of these occur just once. The ten largest account for around 4.2% of the sample.

This sample stems from a study of molecular identifiers for immune sequencing clone quantification (dated by TCRdb to 2017 to 2018). Regarding the study in general: For a replicate experiment, RNA from around 20,000 or 99,000 naive CD8 T cells was divided into five aliquots, and four of the five aliquots were sequenced. This methods study benchmarked molecular-identifier clustering-based TCR repertoire sequencing (MIDCIRS) and TCR RNA copy counting, using CD8 T cells to do so.

What the authors observed across the whole study: The naive libraries included spiked-in Jurkat TCR RNA (approximately ten copies' worth), and this RNA is not part of the donor repertoire. Without barcode sub-clustering, chimeric consensus sequences inflated TCR diversity; chimeras reached as high as 47%. In CMV-specific effector cells, clones with more than 20 RNA copies accounted for over 99% of molecules, whereas in naive cells such clones accounted for under 1%. The sizes of highly expanded clones could end up underestimated when identical TCR molecules share a barcode. Spiked-in Jurkat TCR RNA equal to a single cell's worth was reported to be detectable even within 1,100,000 naive CD8 T cells. Modeling gave about three recovered TCR RNA copies per cell versus 8 to 10 by digital PCR, implying roughly 29% capture efficiency.

Libraries of naive CD8 T cells were built from anywhere between about 20,000 and 1,000,000 sorted cells, with 10%, 30% or 50% of the purified RNA used. Naive CD8 T cells were FACS-sorted as CD8+CD4-CCR7+CD45RA+ on a BD FACSAria II into RLT Plus buffer. To test detection sensitivity, Jurkat RNA equal to about nine TCR copies was added to samples of roughly 18,000-1,100,000 naive CD8 T cells. CD8 T cells were enriched using RosetteSep CD8+ T Cell Enrichment Cocktail and Ficoll-Paque, and the enriched cells then underwent ACK red cell lysis. Sequenced material: naive CD8+ T cells from blood, with Jurkat cell RNA spiked in. The sample's cell subset or site label is to be understood as: FACS-sorted CD8+CD4-CCR7+CD45RA+ naive T cells. This clonotype originated in a human donor in good health. Some libraries in this study had Jurkat cell RNA spiked in. This sequence uses TRBV29-1 and TRBJ1-1; the D gene cannot be named for sure. The encoded CDR3 is CSVDGTRETEAFF. The DNA sequence is given as TGCAGCGTTGACGGAACGAGGGAGACTGAAGCTTTCTTT.